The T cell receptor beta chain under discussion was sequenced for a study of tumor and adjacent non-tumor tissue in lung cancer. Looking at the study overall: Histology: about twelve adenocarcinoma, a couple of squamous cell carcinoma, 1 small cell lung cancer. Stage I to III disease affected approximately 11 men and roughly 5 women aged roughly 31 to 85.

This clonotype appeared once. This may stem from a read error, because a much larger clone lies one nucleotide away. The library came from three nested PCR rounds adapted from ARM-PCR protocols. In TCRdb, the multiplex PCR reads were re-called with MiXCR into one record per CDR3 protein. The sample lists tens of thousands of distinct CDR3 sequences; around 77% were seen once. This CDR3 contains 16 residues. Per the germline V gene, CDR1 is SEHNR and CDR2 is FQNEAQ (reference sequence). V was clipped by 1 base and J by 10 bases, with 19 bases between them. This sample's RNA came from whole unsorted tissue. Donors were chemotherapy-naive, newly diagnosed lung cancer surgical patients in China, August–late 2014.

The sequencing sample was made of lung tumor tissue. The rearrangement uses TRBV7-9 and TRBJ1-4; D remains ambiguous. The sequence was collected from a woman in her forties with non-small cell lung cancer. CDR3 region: CASSLDVTGREGKLFF. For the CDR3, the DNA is TGTGCCAGCAGCTTAGACGTGACGGGTCGTGAAGGAAAACTGTTTTTT.